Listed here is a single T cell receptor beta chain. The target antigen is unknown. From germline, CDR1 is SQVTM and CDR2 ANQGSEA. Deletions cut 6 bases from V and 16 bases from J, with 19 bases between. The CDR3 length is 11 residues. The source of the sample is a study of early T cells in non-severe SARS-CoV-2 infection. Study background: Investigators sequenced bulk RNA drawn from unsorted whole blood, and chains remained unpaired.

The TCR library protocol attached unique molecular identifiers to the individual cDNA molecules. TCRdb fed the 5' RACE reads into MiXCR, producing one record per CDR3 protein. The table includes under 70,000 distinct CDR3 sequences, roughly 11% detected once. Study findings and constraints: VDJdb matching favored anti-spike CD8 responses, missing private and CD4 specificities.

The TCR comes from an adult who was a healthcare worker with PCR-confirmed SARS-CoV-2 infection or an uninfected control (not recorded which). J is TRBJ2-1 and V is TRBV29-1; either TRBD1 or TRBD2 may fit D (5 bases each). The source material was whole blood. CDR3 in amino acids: CSVEYQTWDFF. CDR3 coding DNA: TGCAGCGTCGAGTATCAAACCTGGGACTTCTTC.